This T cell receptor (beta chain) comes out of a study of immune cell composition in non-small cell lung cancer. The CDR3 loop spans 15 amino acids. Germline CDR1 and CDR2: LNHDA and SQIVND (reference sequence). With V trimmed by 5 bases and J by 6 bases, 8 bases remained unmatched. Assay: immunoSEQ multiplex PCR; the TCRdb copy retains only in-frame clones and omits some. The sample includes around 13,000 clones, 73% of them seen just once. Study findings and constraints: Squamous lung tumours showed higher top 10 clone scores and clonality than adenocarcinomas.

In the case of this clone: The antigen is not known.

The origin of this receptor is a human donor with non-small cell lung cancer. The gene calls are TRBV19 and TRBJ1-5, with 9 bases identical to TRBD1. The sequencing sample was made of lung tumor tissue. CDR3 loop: CASSHRDRAPQPQHF. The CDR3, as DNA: TGTGCCAGTAGTCACCGGGACAGGGCCCCTCAGCCCCAGCATTTT.